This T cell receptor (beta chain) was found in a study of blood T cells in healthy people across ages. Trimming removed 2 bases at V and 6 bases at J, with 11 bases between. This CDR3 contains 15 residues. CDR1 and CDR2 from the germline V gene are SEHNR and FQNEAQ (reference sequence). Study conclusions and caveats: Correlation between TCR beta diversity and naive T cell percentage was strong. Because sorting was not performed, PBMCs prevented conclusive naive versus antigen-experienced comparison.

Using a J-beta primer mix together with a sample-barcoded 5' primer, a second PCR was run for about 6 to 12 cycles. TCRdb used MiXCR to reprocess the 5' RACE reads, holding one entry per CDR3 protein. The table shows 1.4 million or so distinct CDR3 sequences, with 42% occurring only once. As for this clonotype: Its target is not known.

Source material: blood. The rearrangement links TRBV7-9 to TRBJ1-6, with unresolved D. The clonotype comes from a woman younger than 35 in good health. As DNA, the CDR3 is TGTGCCAGCAGCTTAAATCAACAGTCTAATTCACCCCTCCACTTT. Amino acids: CASSLNQQSNSPLHF.